These 26 T cell receptor beta chains were all obtained from the same sample, sequenced in a study of T cells in Graves' hyperthyroidism and ophthalmopathy. The source material, RNA transcripts, was used to amplify TCR beta CDR3 regions. The TCR CDR3 was amplified in a first-round RT-PCR using the HTBI primer set. TCRdb re-called the multiplex PCR reads with MiXCR, one entry per CDR3 protein. The repertoire holds around 35,000 distinct CDR3 sequences, 52% seen once, with roughly 25% in the top ten. Specimen: blood. All receptors come from a woman in her forties with Graves' ophthalmopathy.

The table lists this clonotype with a few counts. The chain couples TRBV15 to TRBJ1-2; 8 positions agree with TRBD1. CDR1 and CDR2 from the germline V gene are LNHNV and YYDKDF (reference sequence). Unmatched junction bases numbered 6, after V lost 5 bases and J lost 4 bases. The CDR3 loop spans 14 amino acids. CDR3: CATSSRDRIYGYTF. In DNA form, the CDR3 reads TGTGCCACCAGCTCCCGGGACAGGATCTATGGCTACACCTTC. Full variable domain (rest looked up from reference TRBV15 and TRBJ1-2): DAMVIQNPRYQVTQFGKPVTLSCSQTLNHNVMYWYQQKSSQAPKLLFHYYDKDFNNEADTPDNFQSRRPNTSFCFLDIRSPGLGDTAMYLCATSSRDRIYGYTFGSGTRLTVV.

This clonotype was detected many times. The rearrangement uses TRBV4-1 and TRBJ2-1; TRBD2 matches at 10 bases. Per the germline V gene, CDR1 is MGHRA and CDR2 is YSYEKL. This CDR3 contains 19 residues. V was clipped by 1 base and J by 10 bases; unmatched bases: 19. Written as DNA, the CDR3 is TGCGCCAGCAGCCAAGGATTATGGCACCAGCGGGGGGGCGGGGGCGAGCAGTTCTTC. This translates into CASSQGLWHQRGGGGEQFF.

In this sample, this clonotype is medium-sized. The chain has TRBV2 and TRBJ2-3; D unresolved. The CDR3 spans 12 residues. Trimming shortened V by 8 bases and J by 0 bases, and 6 bases separated the two germline ends. Germline V CDR1 and CDR2: SNHLY, FYNNEI. The CDR3 DNA reads TGTGCCAGCGCCCCTAGCACAGATACGCAGTATTTT. Amino acids: CASAPSTDTQYF.

This clonotype came up a few times. J is TRBJ1-4 and V is TRBV18, with D hard to call. CDR3 size: 16 residues. Trimming took off 3 bases at V and 5 bases at J, with 16 bases between the two ends. CDR1 KGHSH and CDR2 LQKENI come from the germline V gene. DNA for the CDR3: TGTGCCAGCTCACCTGTTTCAGGAGGGCACAATGAAAAACTGTTTTTT. As protein: CASSPVSGGHNEKLFF.

Only a few counts were recorded for this clonotype. The chain joins TRBV15 to TRBJ1-6, with D hard to call. The ends were cut back, 9 bases at V and 0 bases at J, with 9 bases in the middle. CDR3 size: 14 residues. Germline V gives CDR1 LNHNV, CDR2 YYDKDF (reference sequence). CDR3 sequence reads: CATRESSYNSPLHF. The CDR3 DNA reads TGTGCCACGAGGGAGAGCTCCTATAATTCACCCCTCCACTTT. Supplemented by reference TRBV15 and TRBJ1-6, the full variable domain reads DAMVIQNPRYQVTQFGKPVTLSCSQTLNHNVMYWYQQKSSQAPKLLFHYYDKDFNNEADTPDNFQSRRPNTSFCFLDIRSPGLGDTAMYLCATRESSYNSPLHFGNGTRLTVT.

The chain couples TRBV10-2 to TRBJ1-1; possible D gene TRBD1, 5 bases. The CDR3 has 13 residues. Germline loops: CDR1 WSHSY, CDR2 SAAADI. Trimming left V 6 bases short and J 4 bases short, with 12 bases between. The CDR3 here is CASSPGGGTEAFF. CDR3 bases: TGCGCCAGCAGCCCGGGGGGGGGCACTGAAGCTTTCTTT.

A remark on this clonotype: This may stem from a read error, because a much larger clone lies one nucleotide away. This chain links TRBV3-1 with TRBJ2-1; 9 bases fit TRBD2. This CDR3 contains 15 residues. The germline gives CDR1 LGHDT, CDR2 YNNKEL (reference sequence). The CDR3 region is CASSIAGAPYNGQFF. The CDR3 DNA follows: TGTGCCAGCAGCATAGCGGGAGCCCCCTACAATGGGCAGTTCTTC.

About this clonotype: A read error may produce the germline difference seen at one junction end. This chain joins TRBV9 and TRBJ1-2; perhaps TRBD1 as D (5 bases). CDR1 SGDLS and CDR2 YYNGEE come from the germline V gene. This CDR3 contains 18 residues. The CDR3 bases are TGTGCCAGCAACGTAGTTCTAGACAGACCCGACTTTAACTGGGGCTACACCTTC. Its translation is CASNVVLDRPDFNWGYTF.

V is TRBV7-2 and J is TRBJ2-5; D not resolved. Trimming stripped 6 bases from V and 5 bases from J, with 7 bases between. The CDR3 length is 11 residues. Germline V gene sequence: CDR1 SGHTA, CDR2 FQGNSA. Here the CDR3 reads CASSPRETQYF. The CDR3 DNA follows: TGTGCCAGCAGTCCGCGGGAGACCCAGTACTTC.

The chain joins TRBV19 to TRBJ1-1, with D maybe TRBD1 (5 bases). The CDR3 extends over 17 amino acids. The germline V gene has CDR1 LNHDA and CDR2 SQIVND (reference sequence). Trimming left V 0 bases short and J 8 bases short, with 22 bases between. The CDR3 spells CASSIDPPGPWNMEAFF. CDR3 bases: TGTGCCAGTAGTATAGACCCTCCGGGGCCTTGGAACATGGAAGCTTTCTTT.

The chain uses TRBV6-5 and TRBJ1-5; 8 bases map to TRBD1. The V segment lost 6 bases and the J segment 3 bases; nucleotides outside the gene matches: 4. CDR3 size: 14 residues. CDR1 and CDR2 (germline): MNHEY, SVGAGI. The CDR3: CASRRTGPNQPQHF. The CDR3 DNA reads TGTGCCAGCAGGCGGACAGGGCCCAATCAGCCCCAGCATTTT.

J is TRBJ1-6 and V is TRBV28; D is undetermined. With 3 bases removed from V and 16 bases from J, the gap between germline ends came to 7 bases. Per the germline V gene, CDR1 is MDHEN and CDR2 is SYDVKM. This CDR3 is 10 amino acids long. The CDR3 region is CASSFSQLHF. CDR3 nucleotides: TGTGCCAGCAGTTTTTCACAGCTCCACTTT.

The table lists this clonotype with many counts. The rearrangement links TRBV28 to TRBJ2-7; 9 bases map to TRBD2. Germline V lookup: CDR1 MDHEN, CDR2 SYDVKM. This CDR3 spans 16 amino acids. J gave up 1 base and V 5 bases, and 9 bases lay outside the gene matches. DNA for the CDR3: TGTGCCAGCAGTACAATTTCTAGCGGGATTTCCTACGAGCAGTACTTC. It specifies CASSTISSGISYEQYF.

This clonotype was detected once. V and J are TRBV10-3 and TRBJ1-5; no clear D gene. Per germline, CDR1 ENHRY and CDR2 SYGVKD. CDR3 length: 14 amino acids. Trimming left V 3 bases short and J 11 bases short, with 17 bases between. Here the CDR3 reads CAISDMGGQETQHF. CDR3 coding DNA: TGTGCCATCAGTGATATGGGCGGCCAAGAGACCCAGCATTTT.

Many counts were recorded for this clonotype. The rearrangement uses TRBV20-1 and TRBJ1-1; D may be TRBD1 (5 bases). The length of the CDR3 is 12 residues. Trimming took off 6 bases at V and 8 bases at J, with 16 bases between the two ends. CDR1 is DFQATT, CDR2 SNEGSKA, per germline (reference sequence). For the CDR3, the DNA is TGCAGTGCCCTCTCGGGGCACCTCGAAGCTTTCTTT. Amino acids: CSALSGHLEAFF.

The V and J genes are TRBV9 and TRBJ2-1, with 10 bases aligning to TRBD1. Germline V gene data show CDR1 as SGDLS and CDR2 as YYNGEE. There are 15 residues in the CDR3. J lost 9 bases, V lost 3 bases, and 9 bases had no gene match. The CDR3 sequence is CASSASTGGFGEQFF. The CDR3 nucleotides are TGTGCCAGCAGCGCCTCGACAGGGGGCTTCGGTGAGCAGTTCTTC.

This clonotype showed up many times. The chain joins TRBV6-1 to TRBJ2-5; tentatively, D is TRBD1 (5 bases). Trimming removed 7 bases from V and 1 base from J, with 7 bases in between. Germline loops: CDR1 MNHNS, CDR2 SASEGT. This CDR3 is built from 12 residues. CDR3 coding DNA: TGTGCCAGCAAGACAGCCCAAGAGACCCAGTACTTC. Its protein is CASKTAQETQYF.

Note on this clonotype: Given a much more abundant clone one base away, this may be a read error. This likely comes from a read error, as the CDR3 has no conserved phenylalanine or tryptophan at its end. The chain recombines TRBV25-1 with TRBJ1-5; D is possibly TRBD1 (5 bases). The CDR3 sequence is 18 residues long. V gave up 6 bases and J gave up 0 bases, with 21 bases separating them. Germline lookup yields CDR1 MGHDK and CDR2 SYGVNS. The CDR3 nucleotides read TGTGCCAGCAGCTACGGACGGACAAACCTCTATAGCAATCAGCCCCAGCATGTT. This sequence encodes CASSYGRTNLYSNQPQHV.

Details on this clonotype: The junction does not match germline at one end; this may be a read error. V and J are TRBV13 and TRBJ2-2, with a possible D match to TRBD2 (5 bases). The germline CDR1 and CDR2 sequences are PRHDT and FYEKMQ (reference sequence). This CDR3 comprises 15 residues. The CDR3 loop is CASSLEGASAGKLFF. CDR3 coding DNA: TGTGCCAGCAGCTTAGAGGGTGCATCAGCCGGGAAGCTGTTTTTT.

V gene TRBV20-1 combines with J gene TRBJ2-5; no firm D call. Trimming removed 5 bases at V and 9 bases at J, with 22 bases between. The germline gives CDR1 DFQATT, CDR2 SNEGSKA (reference sequence). The CDR3 runs to 14 residues. The chain's CDR3 is CSADAYPSNQPQYF. The CDR3 region has the DNA TGCAGTGCTGACGCATATCCCAGCAATCAGCCCCAGTACTTC.

The rearrangement links TRBV20-1 to TRBJ2-7; 9 positions match TRBD2. The CDR3 totals 12 residues. Germline V CDR1 and CDR2: DFQATT, SNEGSKA (reference sequence). The trim removed 8 bases at V and 7 bases at J, leaving 9 bases unmatched. In nucleotides, the CDR3 is TGCAGTCTTTCTAGCGGGACGGAAGAGCAGTACTTC. Protein product: CSLSSGTEEQYF.

This clonotype came up many times. The J gene is TRBJ1-2, the V gene TRBV5-1; 9 bases fit TRBD1. V was pared by 4 bases and J by 8 bases, with 6 bases of the junction left unmatched. This CDR3 has 13 residues. The germline V gene has CDR1 SGHRS and CDR2 YFSETQ. This CDR3 is CASSLGTGIGYTF. The CDR3 nucleotides are TGCGCCAGCAGCCTAGGGACAGGGATCGGCTACACCTTC. The entire variable domain, with the rest obtained from reference TRBV5-1 and TRBJ1-2, is as follows: KAGVTQTPRYLIKTRGQQVTLSCSPISGHRSVSWYQQTPGQGLQFLFEYFSETQRNKGNFPGRFSGRQFSNSRSEMNVSTLELGDSALYLCASSLGTGIGYTFGSGTRLTVV.

Regarding this clonotype: The junction differs from germline at one of its ends, possibly a read error. This chain links TRBV9 with TRBJ2-2, with D perhaps assigned TRBD1 or TRBD2 (5 bases each). The CDR3 is 16 amino acids. Germline assignment: CDR1 SGDLS and CDR2 YYNGEE. The CDR3 DNA follows: TGTGCCAGCAGCGCTAACGGAGGTGGGACGGCCGGGGAGCTGTCTTTT. The encoded protein is CASSANGGGTAGELSF.

This clonotype came up many times. This rearrangement joins TRBV11-1 to TRBJ2-7, with TRBD2 matching 12 bases. The V segment lost 0 bases and the J segment 6 bases; nucleotides outside the gene matches: 15. CDR1 is SGHAT, CDR2 FQDESV, per germline (reference sequence). The length of the CDR3 is 19 residues. The CDR3 region is CASSLAGPIGLAGKFEQYF. For the CDR3, the DNA is TGTGCCAGCAGCTTAGCTGGCCCAATCGGACTAGCGGGAAAATTCGAGCAGTACTTC. Together with reference TRBV11-1 and TRBJ2-7, the CDR3 gives the full variable domain: EAEVAQSPRYKITEKSQAVAFWCDPISGHATLYWYRQILGQGPELLVQFQDESVVDDSQLPKDRFSAERLKGVDSTLKIQPAELGDSAMYLCASSLAGPIGLAGKFEQYFGPGTRLTVT.

The table lists this clonotype with many counts. The genes are TRBV12-3 or TRBV12-4 and TRBJ1-5; D is unresolved. Deletions cut 1 base from V and 7 bases from J, with 8 bases between. The CDR3 covers 13 residues. CDR3 loop: CASSLGVSQPQHF. The CDR3 DNA reads as TGTGCCAGCAGTTTAGGGGTGAGCCAGCCCCAGCATTTT.

This clonotype was recorded once. The chain links TRBV7-9 to TRBJ2-7; D perhaps matches TRBD1 (5 bases). CDR1 and CDR2 from the germline V gene are SEHNR and FQNEAQ (reference sequence). The CDR3 spans 13 residues. V was shortened by 5 bases and J by 7 bases, with 15 bases between the two germline ends. The CDR3 nucleotides are TGTGCCAGCAGCCAAGAGACAGCCGGGGAGCAGTACTTC. It translates to CASSQETAGEQYF.